These 2 T cell receptor beta chains were sequenced from one sample in a study of shared clonotypes between healthy human individuals. The naive CD8 subset, CD45RO-negative cells positively selected for CCR7, excluded terminally differentiated effector memory CD45RA+ cells. The table came from immunoSEQ multiplex PCR; TCRdb's copy has only in-frame clones and leaves some out. The data show millions of clones, roughly 94% seen once. Sequenced: naive CD8+ T cells sorted from blood. These receptor sequences come from a man between 18 and 35 years old in good health.

This chain links TRBV30 with TRBJ2-5, with a tentative D call TRBD1 (6 bases). CDR3 length: 11 residues. Germline V CDR1 and CDR2: GTSNPN, SVGIG (reference sequence). V was clipped by 2 bases and J by 8 bases, with 9 bases between them. The CDR3 bases are TGTGCCTGGAGTCTAGGGGGTACCCAGTACTTC. It is translated as CAWSLGGTQYF.

For this clone: A single base separates this from a much larger clone, so it may be a read error. The chain couples TRBV30 to TRBJ1-5; no clear D. Germline V gene data show CDR1 as GTSNPN and CDR2 as SVGIG (reference sequence). This CDR3 has 14 residues. In nucleotides, the CDR3 is TGTACCTGGAGTCCGTGGGGAGGCAATCAGCCCCAGCATTTT. Protein product: CTWSPWGGNQPQHF.